Shown below are 30 T cell receptor beta chains from a single sample sequenced in a study of blood T cells in healthy people across ages. The second PCR ran roughly 7 to 12 cycles with a sample-barcoded 5' primer and J-beta primers. Each CDR3 protein gets one entry after TCRdb re-called the 5' RACE reads with MiXCR. The sample shows around 990,000 distinct CDR3 sequences, under 40% of them seen only once. Sequenced material: blood. These receptors were collected from a man aged 18-30 years in good health.

This clonotype was seen a few times. The V call is TRBV28, the J call TRBJ1-6; weak D call: TRBD1 (6 bases). The CDR3 has 14 amino acids. Germline assignment: CDR1 MDHEN and CDR2 SYDVKM. The V and J ends lost 4 bases and 7 bases respectively, with 11 bases between them. The CDR3 region is CASSSSTGNSPLHF. In DNA form, the CDR3 reads TGTGCCAGCAGTTCATCGACAGGAAATTCACCCCTCCACTTT.

This clonotype showed up just a few times. The CDR3 DNA is TGCAGTGCTAGAGTGCCCCAGACGAACACTGAAGCTTTCTTT. Encoded protein: CSARVPQTNTEAFF. This chain links TRBV20-1 with TRBJ1-1, with D uncertain. CDR1 and CDR2 (germline): DFQATT, SNEGSKA (reference sequence). V was trimmed by 1 base and J by 1 base, leaving 10 bases between them. CDR3 length: 14 residues.

This chain links TRBV20-1 with TRBJ2-1; 8 nucleotides align to TRBD1. The V gene's germline CDR1 is DFQATT and CDR2 SNEGSKA (reference sequence). The CDR3 runs to 14 residues. J was trimmed by 4 bases and V by 1 base; bases with no gene match: 3. CDR3 protein: CSARGDRPYNEQFF. The CDR3 coding sequence is TGCAGTGCTAGAGGGGACAGGCCTTACAATGAGCAGTTCTTC.

The table lists this clonotype with many counts. The genes are TRBV6-1 and TRBJ2-4; D may correspond to TRBD1 or TRBD2 (5 bases each). CDR1 is MNHNS and CDR2 is SASEGT in the germline V gene. The CDR3 has 16 amino acids. The germline V and J ends were trimmed by 6 bases and 0 bases, with 15 bases remaining between them. CDR3 bases: TGTGCCAGCAGGAGGGACGGGGAAATAGCCAAAAACATTCAGTACTTC. Amino acid sequence: CASRRDGEIAKNIQYF.

This clonotype was recorded many times. This chain connects TRBV12-3 or TRBV12-4 to TRBJ2-3; D is possibly TRBD2 (5 bases). Trimming took off 7 bases at V and 8 bases at J, with 19 bases between the two ends. CDR3 length: 14 amino acids. This CDR3 reads CASTEEYQAGTQYF. CDR3 in DNA: TGTGCCAGCACCGAGGAATATCAGGCGGGTACGCAGTATTTT.

V gene TRBV29-1 combines with J gene TRBJ2-7; TRBD1 aligns across 11 bases. This CDR3 is 14 amino acids long. The germline V gene has CDR1 SQVTM and CDR2 ANQGSEA. V shed 5 bases and J 6 bases; nucleotides not matched to a gene: 9. The CDR3, as DNA: TGCAGCGTTAAAATAGGGACAGGGGGTCGCGAGCAGTACTTC. Translated: CSVKIGTGGREQYF.

The chain carries TRBV5-1 and TRBJ1-1, with 10 bases that match TRBD1. Germline values: CDR1 SGHRS, CDR2 YFSETQ. V was clipped by 8 bases and J by 1 base; unmatched bases: 8. The CDR3 is made up of 15 amino acids. CDR3: CASRQGALGNTEAFF. The CDR3 DNA is TGCGCCAGTAGACAGGGGGCCTTGGGGAACACTGAAGCTTTCTTT.

This clonotype showed up just once. Germline and junction disagree at one end, which may indicate a read error. The rearrangement links TRBV12-3 or TRBV12-4 to TRBJ1-2; weak D call: TRBD1 (6 bases). CDR3 length: 17 residues. CDR3 nucleotide sequence: TGTGCCTGCAGTTTGGGGTTGAGGGGGACATCTAACTATGGCTACACCTTC. As protein: CACSLGLRGTSNYGYTF.

This sequence joins TRBV24-1 and TRBJ1-2; 7 bases align to TRBD1. The CDR3 extends over 15 amino acids. Germline V gene data show CDR1 as KGHDR and CDR2 as SFDVKD. V shed 2 bases, J shed 4 bases, and the junction held 6 bases outside the gene matches. CDR3 sequence (DNA): TGTGCCACCAGTGATTATCGACAGGGTATCTATGGCTACACCTTC. Translated: CATSDYRQGIYGYTF.

The chain employs TRBV7-3 and TRBJ2-3; TRBD1 aligns across 9 bases. This CDR3 spans 15 amino acids. CDR1 is SGHTA and CDR2 is FQGTGA in the germline V gene. V lost 5 bases to trimming and J lost 9 bases; unmatched junction nucleotides: 12. The DNA of the CDR3 is TGTGCCAGCAGCGCCGGGACAGGGTCCTCGGGAACGCAGTATTTT. Translating it yields CASSAGTGSSGTQYF.

The chain recombines TRBV20-1 with TRBJ2-3, with 7 bases lining up with TRBD2. Unmatched junction bases numbered 14, after V lost 1 base and J lost 4 bases. CDR3 length: 17 residues. In germline, CDR1 is DFQATT, CDR2 SNEGSKA (reference sequence). The CDR3 here is CSARGSGSGEGPDTQYF. The CDR3 bases are TGCAGTGCTAGAGGTTCTGGGTCGGGGGAGGGGCCAGATACGCAGTATTTT.

This clonotype was counted many times. The V and J genes are TRBV6-2 or TRBV6-3 and TRBJ1-2, with D unresolved. The CDR3 has 13 residues. Deletions cut 6 bases from V and 0 bases from J, with 8 bases between. CDR1 and CDR2 (germline): MNHEY, SVGEGT. CDR3 residues: CASSRTANYGYTF. Here the CDR3 DNA reads TGTGCCAGCAGCCGTACAGCTAACTATGGCTACACCTTC.

Concerning this clonotype itself: Only one base separates this from a far larger clonotype, so it likely reflects a read error. The chain carries TRBV5-1 and TRBJ2-1; 9 positions agree with TRBD1. This CDR3 has 14 residues. Germline V gene sequence: CDR1 SGHRS, CDR2 YFSETQ. The V gene end was trimmed by 5 bases and the J gene end by 10 bases; junction bases not matched to a gene: 10. The CDR3 region has the DNA TGCGCCAGCAGTCCCGGGACAGGGTCTTACGAGCAGTTCTTC. Amino acids: CASSPGTGSYEQFF.

The J gene is TRBJ1-5, the V gene TRBV20-1; D is perhaps TRBD1 (5 bases). Germline CDR1 DFQATT, CDR2 SNEGSKA (reference sequence). The CDR3 sequence is 13 residues long. V lost 4 bases and J 3 bases, leaving 10 bases between the germline ends. The CDR3 region has the DNA TGCAGTGCTAAGGAGACAGTCAATCAGCCCCAGCATTTT. Its protein is CSAKETVNQPQHF.

This clonotype has only a few counts. The rearrangement uses TRBV6-5 and TRBJ1-1, with a weak D call TRBD1 (5 bases). Between the trimmed V and J ends, which lost 5 bases and 1 base, there was a span of 14 bases. Looked up from germline, CDR1 is MNHEY and CDR2 is SVGAGI. CDR3 length equals 15 residues. The CDR3 spells CASSAPGTGNTEAFF. The CDR3 bases are TGTGCCAGCAGTGCTCCCGGGACGGGGAACACTGAAGCTTTCTTT.

The table lists this clonotype with many counts. The rearrangement uses TRBV27 and TRBJ2-5, with D unclear. V lost 6 bases and J lost 2, with 10 bases in between. The CDR3 length is 13 residues. In germline, CDR1 is MNHEY, CDR2 SMNVEV (reference sequence). In nucleotides, the CDR3 is TGTGCCAGCAGAAGCGACCGTCAAGAGACCCAGTACTTC. It specifies CASRSDRQETQYF.

The chain combines TRBV14 with TRBJ2-3; 8 bases match TRBD1. The CDR3 is 18 amino acids. CDR1 SGHDN and CDR2 FVKESK come from the germline V gene. V was clipped by 0 bases and J by 0 bases; unmatched bases: 8. The CDR3 region is CASSQDLAGGLSTDTQYF. The DNA of the CDR3 is TGTGCCAGCAGCCAAGATCTGGCAGGGGGCTTGAGCACAGATACGCAGTATTTT.

The count of this clonotype is one. The J gene is TRBJ1-1, the V gene TRBV30; TRBD1 might be the D (6 bases). The V gene's germline CDR1 is GTSNPN and CDR2 SVGIG (reference sequence). The ends were cut back, 5 bases at V and 1 base at J, with 17 bases in the middle. The CDR3 runs to 15 residues. The CDR3 coding sequence is TGTGCCTGGCATCACAGGGCGGTGGGGAACACTGAAGCTTTCTTT. Translating it yields CAWHHRAVGNTEAFF. Drawing the rest from reference TRBV30 and TRBJ1-1, the complete variable domain is SQTIHQWPATLVQPVGSPLSLECTVEGTSNPNLYWYRQAAGRGLQLLFYSVGIGQISSEVPQNLSASRPQDRQFILSSKKLLLSDSGFYLCAWHHRAVGNTEAFFGQGTRLTVV.

The chain links TRBV9 to TRBJ2-2; TRBD1 matches 9 bases. V trimming: 4 bases; J trimming: 1 base; junction bases outside the gene matches: 2. The CDR3 is 15 amino acids. Germline V gives CDR1 SGDLS, CDR2 YYNGEE. The CDR3 sequence: CASSPTGGNTGELFF. In DNA form, the CDR3 reads TGTGCCAGCAGCCCGACAGGGGGGAACACCGGGGAGCTGTTTTTT.

This clonotype turned up a few times. The chain uses TRBV20-1 and TRBJ2-1, with D possibly matching TRBD1 (7 bases). The CDR3 has 14 amino acids. The ends were cut back, 0 bases at V and 6 bases at J, with 12 bases in the middle. CDR1 and CDR2 (germline): DFQATT, SNEGSKA (reference sequence). CDR3 nucleotides: TGCAGTGCTAGAGATCCAGGGGGGCTCAATGAGCAGTTCTTC. Protein sequence: CSARDPGGLNEQFF.

The chain employs TRBV20-1 and TRBJ1-1; no definite D call. The length of the CDR3 is 14 residues. Trimming removed 0 bases from V and 3 bases from J, with 11 bases in between. The germline CDR1 and CDR2 sequences are DFQATT and SNEGSKA (reference sequence). The CDR3 DNA follows: TGCAGTGCTAGAGATCCCGGGAAAGACACTGAAGCTTTCTTT. Translating gives CSARDPGKDTEAFF.

This clonotype was recorded a few times. The chain uses TRBV5-1 and TRBJ1-4; no clear D gene. Trimming cost V 3 bases and J 0 bases, with 6 bases left between them. Germline assignment: CDR1 SGHRS and CDR2 YFSETQ. The CDR3 totals 14 residues. CDR3 bases: TGCGCCAGCAGCTCGACAACAACTAATGAAAAACTGTTTTTT. Its translation is CASSSTTTNEKLFF.

This clonotype was counted only a few times. The rearrangement joins TRBV20-1 to TRBJ2-3; D may be TRBD1 or TRBD2 (5 bases each). Trimming left V 5 bases short and J 0 bases short, with 12 bases between. The germline V gene encodes CDR1 DFQATT and CDR2 SNEGSKA (reference sequence). CDR3 length: 14 residues. Here the CDR3 reads CSAGGGFSTDTQYF. Here the CDR3 DNA reads TGCAGTGCTGGGGGTGGATTTAGCACAGATACGCAGTATTTT.

The chain carries TRBV9 and TRBJ1-1, with 8 bases that match TRBD1. This CDR3 contains 16 residues. Germline-derived CDR1 and CDR2 are SGDLS and YYNGEE. Unmatched junction bases numbered 12, after V lost 3 bases and J lost 5 bases. The CDR3 nucleotides are TGTGCCAGCAGCGAGGGAGGACAGGGTGATGGGACTGAAGCTTTCTTT. This sequence encodes CASSEGGQGDGTEAFF.

This chain links TRBV12-5 with TRBJ2-7, with a tentative D call TRBD1 (6 bases). CDR1 and CDR2 from the germline V gene are LGHNT and FRNRAP. Trimming removed 3 bases at V and 0 bases at J, with 21 bases between. The CDR3 extends over 18 amino acids. CDR3 sequence: CASGFSIRDTRSSYEQYF. CDR3 sequence (DNA): TGTGCTAGTGGTTTCTCGATCCGGGACACGAGGAGCTCCTACGAGCAGTACTTC.

This rearrangement joins TRBV9 to TRBJ2-1, with D perhaps given as TRBD1 or TRBD2 (5 bases each). Trimming shortened V by 3 bases and J by 9 bases, and 19 bases separated the two germline ends. The germline CDR1 and CDR2 sequences are SGDLS and YYNGEE. The CDR3 runs 15 residues. Written as DNA, the CDR3 is TGTGCCAGCAGCGAGTTCGGGACGTTGGGTGGTGAGCAGTTCTTC. This encodes CASSEFGTLGGEQFF.

This clonotype appeared a few times. The V gene is TRBV4-2, the J gene TRBJ2-5, with D maybe TRBD2 (6 bases). The CDR3 contains 15 residues. Germline V lookup: CDR1 LGHNA, CDR2 YNFKEQ. V lost 0 bases, J lost 2 bases, and 10 bases lay in between. CDR3 in DNA: TGTGCCAGCAGCCAAGAGCGGACTACGCAAGAGACCCAGTACTTC. This sequence encodes CASSQERTTQETQYF.

The chain uses TRBV29-1 and TRBJ2-1; D may match TRBD1 or TRBD2 (5 bases each). There are 10 residues in the CDR3. The germline gives CDR1 SQVTM, CDR2 ANQGSEA. Trimming stripped 3 bases from V and 12 bases from J, with 9 bases between. Written as DNA, the CDR3 is TGCAGCGTTGAGGGGGACCCGCAGTTCTTC. It yields the protein CSVEGDPQFF.

This clonotype was recorded at least ten times. The rearrangement joins TRBV7-9 to TRBJ1-5; possible D gene TRBD1, 5 bases. From germline, CDR1 is SEHNR and CDR2 FQNEAQ (reference sequence). V lost 4 bases and J 4 bases, leaving 8 bases between the germline ends. The CDR3 runs to 13 residues. The CDR3 region has the DNA TGTGCCAGCAGCTCCCCAGGGAATCAGCCCCAGCATTTT. This codes for CASSSPGNQPQHF. The full variable domain, rest sourced from reference TRBV7-9 and TRBJ1-5, is DTGVSQNPRHKITKRGQNVTFRCDPISEHNRLYWYRQTLGQGPEFLTYFQNEAQLEKSRLLSDRFSAERPKGSFSTLEIQRTEQGDSAMYLCASSSPGNQPQHFGDGTRLSIL.

There are a few counts of this clonotype. V is TRBV12-3 or TRBV12-4 and J is TRBJ2-3, with 7 bases that match TRBD1. The CDR3 totals 14 residues. V dropped 5 bases and J dropped 3; count of bases not matched to a gene: 5. CDR3 region: CASSVGDRTDTQYF. CDR3 bases: TGTGCCAGCAGTGTGGGGGACAGAACAGATACGCAGTATTTT.